This T cell receptor beta chain was observed in a study of sequential checkpoint blockade in melanoma. At the level of the study: Patients were randomized 1:1 to nivolumab-then-ipilimumab or ipilimumab-then-nivolumab first-line.

This clone showed up just a few times. Treatment in this sample: randomized to nivolumab then ipilimumab (arm A) or the reverse (arm B). None of the patients previously received DNA-damaging chemotherapy. Germline CDR1 reads SGHAT; CDR2 reads FQNNGV. The CDR3 spans 16 residues. Trimming cost V 2 bases and J 8 bases, with 19 bases left between them. Sequencing used immunoSEQ multiplex PCR; TCRdb keeps in-frame clones, though not all of them. The data hold 30,000 to 40,000 clones, with approximately 84% observed a single time. The clonotype was recovered from a human donor with melanoma. The chain combines TRBV11-2 with TRBJ2-1; D is unresolved. The source was CD8+ T cells sorted from blood (inferred from file names), collected from a patient given nivolumab and ipilimumab in sequence. The chain's CDR3 is CASSLNPMSASDEQFF. The CDR3 region has the DNA TGTGCCAGCAGCTTAAACCCTATGAGCGCCAGCGATGAGCAGTTCTTC.